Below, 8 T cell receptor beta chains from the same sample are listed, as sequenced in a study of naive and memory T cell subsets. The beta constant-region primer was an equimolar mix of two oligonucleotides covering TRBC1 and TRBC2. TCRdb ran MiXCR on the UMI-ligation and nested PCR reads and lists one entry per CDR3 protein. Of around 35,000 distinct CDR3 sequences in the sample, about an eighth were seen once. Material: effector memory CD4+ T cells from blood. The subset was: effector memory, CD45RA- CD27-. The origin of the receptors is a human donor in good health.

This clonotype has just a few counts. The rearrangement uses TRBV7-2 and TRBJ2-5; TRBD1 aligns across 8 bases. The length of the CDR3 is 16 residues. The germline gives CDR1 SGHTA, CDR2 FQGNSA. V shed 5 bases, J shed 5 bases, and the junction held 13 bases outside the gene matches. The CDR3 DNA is TGTGCCAGCAGCCAACAAGGGGCAGGGGGCTTGGAGACCCAGTACTTC. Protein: CASSQQGAGGLETQYF.

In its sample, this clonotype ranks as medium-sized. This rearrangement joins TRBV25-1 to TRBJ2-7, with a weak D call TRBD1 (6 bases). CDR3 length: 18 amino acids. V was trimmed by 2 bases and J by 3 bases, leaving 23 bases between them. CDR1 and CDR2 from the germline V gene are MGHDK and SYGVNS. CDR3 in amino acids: CASSEGQGTTRPLYEQYF. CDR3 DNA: TGTGCCAGCAGTGAAGGGCAGGGGACCACCCGACCTCTCTACGAGCAGTACTTC.

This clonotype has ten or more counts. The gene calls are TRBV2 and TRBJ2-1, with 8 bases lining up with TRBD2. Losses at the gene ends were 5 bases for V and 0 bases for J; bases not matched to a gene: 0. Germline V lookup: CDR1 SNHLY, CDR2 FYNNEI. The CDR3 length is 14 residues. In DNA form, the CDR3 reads TGTGCCAGCAGTAGCGGGAGCTCCTACAATGAGCAGTTCTTC. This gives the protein CASSSGSSYNEQFF.

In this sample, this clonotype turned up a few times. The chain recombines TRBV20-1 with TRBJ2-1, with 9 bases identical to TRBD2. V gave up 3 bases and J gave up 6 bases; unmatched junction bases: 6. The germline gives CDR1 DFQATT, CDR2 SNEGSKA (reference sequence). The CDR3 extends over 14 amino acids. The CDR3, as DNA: TGCAGTGCTAGGGGTTTTAGCGGGAGCAATGAGCAGTTCTTC. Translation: CSARGFSGSNEQFF.

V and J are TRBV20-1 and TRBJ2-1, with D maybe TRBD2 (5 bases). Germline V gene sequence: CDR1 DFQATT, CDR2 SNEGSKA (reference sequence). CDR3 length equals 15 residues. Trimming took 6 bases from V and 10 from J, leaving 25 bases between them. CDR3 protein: CSAPERAFEGGEQFF. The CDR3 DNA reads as TGCAGTGCCCCCGAGAGGGCCTTTGAAGGAGGCGAGCAGTTCTTC.

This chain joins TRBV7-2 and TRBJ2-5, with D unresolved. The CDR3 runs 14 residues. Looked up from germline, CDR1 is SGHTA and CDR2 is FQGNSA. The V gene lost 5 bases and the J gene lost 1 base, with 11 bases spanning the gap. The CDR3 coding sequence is TGTGCCAGCAGCCCGGTCGGAACCCAAGAGACCCAGTACTTC. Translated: CASSPVGTQETQYF.

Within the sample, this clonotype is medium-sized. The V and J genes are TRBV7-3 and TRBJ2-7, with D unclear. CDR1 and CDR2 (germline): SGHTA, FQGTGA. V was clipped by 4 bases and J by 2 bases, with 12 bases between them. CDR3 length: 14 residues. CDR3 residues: CASSSSRTPYEQYF. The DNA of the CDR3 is TGTGCCAGCAGCTCGAGCCGGACCCCCTACGAGCAGTACTTC.

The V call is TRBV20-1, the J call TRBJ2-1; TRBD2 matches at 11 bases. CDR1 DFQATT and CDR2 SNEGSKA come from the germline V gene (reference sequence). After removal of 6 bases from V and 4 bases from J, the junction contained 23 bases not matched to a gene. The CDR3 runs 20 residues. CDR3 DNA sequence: TGCAGTGCCCCACCTCCGTTAGCGGGAGGGCCTTTTATAGGGTACAATGAGCAGTTCTTC. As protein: CSAPPPLAGGPFIGYNEQFF.